These 27 T cell receptor beta chains were sequenced from one sample in a study of blood T cell repertoires in COVID-19 (dated by TCRdb to 2019 to 2021). The library was obtained by the immunoSEQ multiplex PCR assay. Sourced from immuneACCESS, this table was stored by TCRdb with only in-frame sequences that have V and J called. A share of the clones is absent; for the studies checked, an unresolved V gene accounts for under half, and the remainder has no known explanation. The sample includes just over 300,000 clones, with 85% to 90% observed a single time. Approximately 4.1% of the sample is held by the ten biggest clonotypes. The sequencing input was PBMCs or T cells enriched from blood (not recorded which). The receptor source for this set is a man aged 30-40 years who had recovered from COVID-19.

CDR3 sequence: CASSAESRVEAFF. In DNA form, the CDR3 reads TGTGCCAGCAGCGCAGAGAGCAGGGTCGAGGCTTTCTTT. The genes are TRBV9 and TRBJ1-1; D possibly corresponds to TRBD1 (5 bases). With 3 bases removed from V and 11 bases from J, the gap between germline ends came to 17 bases. The CDR3 has 13 residues. The germline V gene encodes CDR1 SGDLS and CDR2 YYNGEE.

This rearrangement joins TRBV28 to TRBJ1-1, with D possibly matching TRBD1 (6 bases). CDR1 and CDR2 (germline): MDHEN, SYDVKM. Trimming pared 4 bases from V and 3 bases from J, leaving 15 bases between. The CDR3 is made up of 15 amino acids. CDR3 in amino acids: CASSWGGGADTEAFF. CDR3 nucleotides: TGTGCCAGCAGTTGGGGAGGGGGGGCTGACACTGAAGCTTTCTTT.

The chain carries TRBV19 and TRBJ2-5; 8 bases match TRBD1. Trimming at V came to 0 bases and at J to 5 bases, leaving 20 bases not matched to a gene. The CDR3 loop spans 20 amino acids. Germline loops: CDR1 LNHDA, CDR2 SQIVND (reference sequence). The CDR3 DNA sequence: TGTGCCAGTAGTATAGACCCCCTGGACAGGGAAGTTAGAAATCGGGAGACCCAGTACTTC. Its translation: CASSIDPLDREVRNRETQYF.

The chain uses TRBV14 and TRBJ1-2; tentative D call: TRBD1 (6 bases). CDR1 SGHDN and CDR2 FVKESK come from the germline V gene. This CDR3 spans 14 amino acids. Trimming stripped 0 bases from V and 3 bases from J, with 8 bases between. The CDR3 DNA follows: TGTGCCAGCAGCCAAGAATGGACAGACTATGGCTACACCTTC. Encoded protein: CASSQEWTDYGYTF.

This clone occurred once. This chain uses TRBV6-5 with TRBJ1-2; TRBD1 might be the D (6 bases). The CDR3 has 16 residues. Trimming removed 4 bases at V and 4 bases at J, with 19 bases between. Germline V gene lookup returns CDR1 MNHEY and CDR2 SVGAGI. The chain's CDR3 is CASSSLQTGHSYGYTF. In DNA form, the CDR3 reads TGTGCCAGCAGTTCCCTTCAGACAGGTCATTCCTATGGCTACACCTTC.

The chain employs TRBV3-1 (or the pseudogene TRBV3-2) and TRBJ2-7, with D hard to call. The CDR3 length is 13 residues. Germline V CDR1 and CDR2: LGHDT, YNNKEL (reference sequence). V shed 4 bases and J shed 2 bases, with 9 bases lying between them. The CDR3 sequence is CASSRSVAYEQYF. CDR3 nucleotide sequence: TGTGCCAGCAGCCGAAGCGTAGCCTACGAGCAGTACTTC.

Note on this clone: The sample holds other DNA sequences that translate to the same CDR3. The V gene is TRBV27, the J gene TRBJ2-3; 8 bases fit TRBD1. CDR3 size: 13 residues. V gave up 6 bases and J gave up 5 bases; unmatched junction bases: 4. Germline V gene data show CDR1 as MNHEY and CDR2 as SMNVEV (reference sequence). The CDR3 reads CASRTGAVDTQYF. The CDR3 DNA reads TGTGCCAGCAGGACAGGGGCGGTAGATACGCAGTATTTT.

The rearrangement joins TRBV5-1 to TRBJ2-3, with 7 bases matching TRBD2. The V gene end was trimmed by 6 bases and the J gene end by 0 bases; junction bases not matched to a gene: 4. CDR3 size: 14 residues. CDR1 is SGHRS and CDR2 is YFSETQ in the germline V gene. The CDR3, as DNA: TGCGCCAGCACAACTAGCGCTAGCACAGATACGCAGTATTTT. Protein sequence: CASTTSASTDTQYF.

J is TRBJ1-2 and V is TRBV11-3, with 8 positions matching TRBD1. The CDR3 is 13 amino acids. Trimming cost V 5 bases and J 6 bases; bases outside gene matches: 5. Germline V gene data show CDR1 as SGHNT and CDR2 as YENEEA. The CDR3 sequence: CASSGRTGNGYTF. The CDR3 bases are TGTGCCAGCAGCGGTCGGACAGGGAATGGCTACACCTTC.

The chain carries TRBV9 and TRBJ2-3, with 7 bases aligning to TRBD2. The junction had 8 bases not matched to a gene; V was cut back by 6 bases and J by 1 base. This CDR3 is built from 15 residues. CDR1 is SGDLS, CDR2 YYNGEE, per germline. The DNA of the CDR3 is TGTGCCAGCAAGCGTACTAGCGTGGGCACAGATACGCAGTATTTT. It encodes CASKRTSVGTDTQYF.

This clone was recorded only once. The chain recombines TRBV27 with TRBJ1-6; TRBD1 matches 7 bases. J was trimmed by 2 bases and V by 0 bases; bases with no gene match: 13. The V gene's germline CDR1 is MNHEY and CDR2 SMNVEV (reference sequence). CDR3 length: 20 amino acids. CDR3 sequence: CASSLSGPRQGITYNSPLHF. The CDR3 nucleotides read TGTGCCAGCAGTTTATCTGGTCCCAGACAGGGAATTACCTATAATTCACCCCTCCACTTT.

The V gene is TRBV12-3 or TRBV12-4, the J gene TRBJ1-5, with 7 bases aligning to TRBD1. V dropped 4 bases and J dropped 7; count of bases not matched to a gene: 4. The CDR3 has 13 residues. The CDR3 is CASSSAGGQPQHF. Here the CDR3 DNA reads TGTGCCAGCAGTTCCGCAGGGGGGCAGCCCCAGCATTTT.

The CDR3 loop reads CASSPGTGKRGVYGYTF. The CDR3 DNA is TGTGCCAGCAGTCCGGGGACAGGGAAGAGGGGGGTTTATGGCTACACCTTC. This sequence joins TRBV28 and TRBJ1-2, with 9 bases fitting TRBD1. This CDR3 has 17 amino acids. The J segment lost 5 bases and the V segment lost 5 bases, leaving 15 bases of the junction unmatched. From germline, CDR1 is MDHEN and CDR2 SYDVKM.

This chain joins TRBV3-1 (or the pseudogene TRBV3-2) and TRBJ1-3; D perhaps matches TRBD1 (6 bases). The CDR3 has 13 residues. Trimming pared 7 bases from V and 2 bases from J, leaving 9 bases between. Germline V gene data show CDR1 as LGHDT and CDR2 as YNNKEL (reference sequence). CDR3 bases: TGTGCCAGCAACCACAGGGCTGGAAACACCATATATTTT. Residues: CASNHRAGNTIYF.

V usage is TRBV4-2 and J usage is TRBJ2-3; 8 nucleotides agree with TRBD2. The length of the CDR3 is 17 residues. Germline V gene lookup returns CDR1 LGHNA and CDR2 YNFKEQ. V lost 4 bases, J lost 1 base, and 10 bases stayed unmatched. CDR3 sequence (DNA): TGTGCCAGCAGCCTCGGCGAATCCGGGGGGGGCACAGATACGCAGTATTTT. Its translation is CASSLGESGGGTDTQYF.

The chain joins TRBV7-2 to TRBJ1-6, with TRBD1 identical over 7 bases. The CDR3 runs to 15 residues. Germline CDR1 and CDR2: SGHTA and FQGNSA. The junction had 7 bases not matched to a gene; V was cut back by 5 bases and J by 6 bases. CDR3 sequence: CASSQDRVFNSPLHF. The DNA for the CDR3 is TGTGCCAGCAGCCAAGACAGGGTGTTTAATTCACCCCTCCACTTT.

This clone has only one observation. The genes are TRBV29-1 and TRBJ2-2; 11 positions match TRBD2. Germline lookup yields CDR1 SQVTM and CDR2 ANQGSEA. The CDR3 contains 15 residues. V shed 7 bases, J shed 2 bases, and the junction held 6 bases outside the gene matches. The CDR3 nucleotides read TGCAGCGGGGGAACTAGCGGGGGTAACACCGGGGAGCTGTTTTTT. This sequence encodes CSGGTSGGNTGELFF.

Points on this clone: This sample includes further DNA sequences coding for the same CDR3. V gene TRBV19 combines with J gene TRBJ1-2, with 9 bases identical to TRBD1. CDR3 length: 13 residues. The V and J ends lost 4 bases and 6 bases, in that order; junction bases with no gene match: 3. The V gene's germline CDR1 is LNHDA and CDR2 SQIVND (reference sequence). CDR3 DNA: TGTGCCAGTAGTACTAGACAGGGGGATGGCTACACCTTC. Translating gives CASSTRQGDGYTF.

J is TRBJ2-1 and V is TRBV9, with 9 bases identical to TRBD1. V gave up 3 bases and J gave up 5 bases; unmatched junction bases: 6. Germline V gene data show CDR1 as SGDLS and CDR2 as YYNGEE. The CDR3 covers 15 residues. The CDR3 DNA sequence: TGTGCCAGCAGCGACCCCTGGGACAGGGACAATGAGCAGTTCTTC. Its translation: CASSDPWDRDNEQFF.

The chain is built from TRBV29-1 and TRBJ2-5, with TRBD1 matching over 8 bases. With 4 bases clipped from V and 11 bases from J, the junction kept 9 bases outside the gene matches. The CDR3 is made up of 12 amino acids. Germline V gives CDR1 SQVTM, CDR2 ANQGSEA. CDR3 protein: CSVAYTGGHQYF. The CDR3 DNA follows: TGCAGCGTTGCTTACACAGGGGGGCATCAGTACTTC.

The genes are TRBV7-9 and TRBJ1-2, with TRBD1 matching over 7 bases. Germline assignment: CDR1 SEHNR and CDR2 FQNEAQ (reference sequence). CDR3 length: 15 amino acids. The J segment lost 3 bases and the V segment lost 1 base, leaving 5 bases of the junction unmatched. CDR3 protein: CASSLGQGRDYGYTF. CDR3 bases: TGTGCCAGCAGCTTAGGACAGGGAAGGGACTATGGCTACACCTTC.

DNA of the CDR3: TGTGCCACGGGGGGGTCGGGCCAGGGCATTTCGTGGACCCAGTACTTC. It is translated as CATGGSGQGISWTQYF. The chain links TRBV25-1 to TRBJ2-5; TRBD2 agrees at 8 bases. The ends lost 10 bases at V and 7 bases at J; junction bases unmatched: 20. The CDR3 runs 16 residues. CDR1 is MGHDK and CDR2 is SYGVNS in the germline V gene.

The chain is built from TRBV6-1 and TRBJ1-5; tentative D call: TRBD1 (5 bases). The ends were cut back, 1 base at V and 0 bases at J, with 10 bases in the middle. The CDR3 totals 16 residues. CDR1 and CDR2 from the germline V gene are MNHNS and SASEGT. CDR3 sequence reads: CASSEGWTYSNQPQHF. CDR3 bases: TGTGCCAGCAGTGAAGGGTGGACATATAGCAATCAGCCCCAGCATTTT.

The V gene is TRBV10-2, the J gene TRBJ1-1, with a possible D match to TRBD1 (5 bases). CDR3 size: 12 residues. V was trimmed by 4 bases and J by 4 bases, leaving 7 bases between them. CDR1 is WSHSY, CDR2 SAAADI, per germline. The CDR3 DNA follows: TGCGCCAGCAGTGGGGACTTCACTGAAGCTTTCTTT. This sequence encodes CASSGDFTEAFF.

Only one count was recorded for this clone. The rearrangement uses TRBV18 and TRBJ2-7, with 8 bases identical to TRBD2. This CDR3 comprises 16 residues. Germline CDR1 KGHSH, CDR2 LQKENI. Losses at the gene ends were 0 bases for V and 5 bases for J; bases not matched to a gene: 9. The CDR3 coding sequence is TGTGCCAGCTCACCACCTGGGAGCGGGAGAGCCCACGAGCAGTACTTC. It yields the protein CASSPPGSGRAHEQYF.

The chain is built from TRBV28 and TRBJ2-1, with a possible D match to TRBD2 (6 bases). The germline V gene encodes CDR1 MDHEN and CDR2 SYDVKM. The CDR3 is made up of 15 amino acids. Trimming left V 5 bases short and J 2 bases short, with 13 bases between. CDR3 in DNA: TGTGCCAGCAGTCCCGGGACTTTGCCCTACAATGAGCAGTTCTTC. This gives the protein CASSPGTLPYNEQFF.

The chain is built from TRBV5-4 and TRBJ1-2; no clear D gene. V lost 5 bases and J lost 4, with 15 bases in between. This CDR3 contains 14 residues. Germline V gene data show CDR1 as SGHNT and CDR2 as YYREEE (reference sequence). Here the CDR3 reads CASRKLEQSYGYTF. The CDR3 DNA is TGTGCCAGCAGGAAGCTTGAACAGAGCTATGGCTACACCTTC.